Below are 25 T cell receptor beta chains sequenced from a single sample in a study of cytomegalovirus exposure and HLA in healthy donors. The PCR contained 60 Vbeta and 13 Jbeta primers. TCRdb's table, derived via immunoSEQ multiplex PCR, lists solely in-frame clones and lacks some. The sample carries roughly 150,000 clones, roughly 70% recorded once. Material for sequencing was PBMCs. These receptors came from a woman aged 45-59 years in good health and CMV-seropositive.

In its sample, this clone was seen once. This rearrangement joins TRBV28 to TRBJ2-5, with TRBD1 matching 7 bases. With the DNA end fitting TRBJ2-7 better, the J assignment may be wrong. This CDR3 comprises 13 residues. Germline lookup yields CDR1 MDHEN and CDR2 SYDVKM. CDR3: CASRMDRFYEQYF. The CDR3, as DNA: TGTGCCAGCAGGATGGACAGGTTCTACGAGCAGTACTTC.

CDR3 sequence: CASSLEAGGWIQPQHF. The CDR3 bases are TGCGCCAGCAGCTTGGAGGCGGGGGGCTGGATTCAGCCCCAGCATTTT. This rearrangement joins TRBV5-1 to TRBJ1-5; tentative D call: TRBD1 (6 bases). The V gene lost 0 bases and the J gene lost 6 bases, with 16 bases spanning the gap. The CDR3 loop spans 16 amino acids. Germline values: CDR1 SGHRS, CDR2 YFSETQ. The full variable domain, with the rest looked up from reference TRBV5-1 and TRBJ1-5, is KAGVTQTPRYLIKTRGQQVTLSCSPISGHRSVSWYQQTPGQGLQFLFEYFSETQRNKGNFPGRFSGRQFSNSRSEMNVSTLELGDSALYLCASSLEAGGWIQPQHFGDGTRLSIL.

The J gene is TRBJ1-1, the V gene TRBV29-1; 9 nucleotides align to TRBD1. V lost 7 bases to trimming and J lost 2 bases; unmatched junction nucleotides: 5. The germline gives CDR1 SQVTM, CDR2 ANQGSEA. The CDR3 is 13 residues long. The CDR3 spells CSGRQGENTEAFF. CDR3 DNA: TGCAGCGGCCGACAGGGGGAAAACACTGAAGCTTTCTTT.

The CDR3 DNA is TGTGCCAGCAGCTTAGCGGGGCCCCAAGAGACCCAGTACTTC. Protein: CASSLAGPQETQYF. The chain is built from TRBV7-7 and TRBJ2-5, with a tentative D call TRBD1 (5 bases). The ends were cut back, 0 bases at V and 1 base at J, with 6 bases in the middle. The germline CDR1 and CDR2 sequences are SSHAT and FNYEAQ (reference sequence). This CDR3 spans 14 amino acids.

This clone showed up just once. The CDR3 reads CASSMLGPYGYTF. CDR3 coding DNA: TGTGCCAGTAGTATGTTGGGCCCGTATGGCTACACCTTC. The chain uses TRBV19 and TRBJ1-2; no clear D gene. The CDR3 runs to 13 residues. CDR1 and CDR2 from the germline V gene are LNHDA and SQIVND (reference sequence). The ends were cut back, 3 bases at V and 5 bases at J, with 10 bases in the middle. Full variable domain (rest looked up from reference TRBV19 and TRBJ1-2): DGGITQSPKYLFRKEGQNVTLSCEQNLNHDAMYWYRQDPGQGLRLIYYSQIVNDFQKGDIAEGYSVSREKKESFPLTVTSAQKNPTAFYLCASSMLGPYGYTFGSGTRLTVV.

The V gene is TRBV6-6, the J gene TRBJ1-2; no reliable D call. The CDR3 length is 14 residues. V was trimmed by 6 bases and J by 4 bases, leaving 15 bases between them. Germline V CDR1 and CDR2: MNHNY, SVGAGI (reference sequence). CDR3 DNA sequence: TGTGCCAGCAGCTTCAAGCAGGCAGGCTATGGCTACACCTTC. It is translated as CASSFKQAGYGYTF.

This clone was observed a handful of times. This sequence joins TRBV2 and TRBJ1-2; tentatively, D is TRBD1 (6 bases). CDR1 SNHLY and CDR2 FYNNEI come from the germline V gene. Trimming shortened V by 3 bases and J by 5 bases, and 19 bases separated the two germline ends. The length of the CDR3 is 16 residues. CDR3 protein: CASSEGSGAGTYGYTF. CDR3 coding DNA: TGTGCCAGCAGTGAGGGATCAGGGGCCGGAACGTATGGCTACACCTTC.

Worth noting for this clone: This sample includes further DNA sequences coding for the same CDR3. V gene TRBV9 combines with J gene TRBJ1-2; weak D call: TRBD1 (6 bases). The CDR3 is 13 residues long. Per germline, CDR1 SGDLS and CDR2 YYNGEE. V was shortened by 2 bases and J by 2 bases, with 7 bases between the two germline ends. Written as DNA, the CDR3 is TGTGCCAGCAGCGTGGGACAAAACTATGGCTACACCTTC. Translating it yields CASSVGQNYGYTF. Variable domain in full (rest from reference TRBV9 and TRBJ1-2): DSGVTQTPKHLITATGQRVTLRCSPRSGDLSVYWYQQSLDQGLQFLIQYYNGEERAKGNILERFSAQQFPDLHSELNLSSLELGDSALYFCASSVGQNYGYTFGSGTRLTVV.

The CDR3, as DNA: TGTGCCAGCAGCTCTATCCTAGCGGGGCGGGGGAATGAGCAGTTCTTC. Protein: CASSSILAGRGNEQFF. The V and J genes are TRBV7-9 and TRBJ2-1; 9 positions match TRBD2. The length of the CDR3 is 16 residues. The V segment lost 4 bases and the J segment 7 bases; nucleotides outside the gene matches: 11. Germline CDR1 SEHNR, CDR2 FQNEAQ (reference sequence).

Regarding this clone: One end of the junction varies from germline; a read error may be responsible. The sample contains more than one DNA sequence encoding this CDR3. The CDR3 DNA follows: TGTGCCAGCAGTGATGGGGGGGCGAACACCGAAGCTTTCTTT. This translates into CASSDGGANTEAFF. The chain uses TRBV2 and TRBJ1-1; D might be TRBD1 (6 bases). CDR3 size: 14 residues. Germline V gene data show CDR1 as SNHLY and CDR2 as FYNNEI. The full variable domain, its missing parts supplied by reference TRBV2 and TRBJ1-1, is EPEVTQTPSHQVTQMGQEVILRCVPISNHLYFYWYRQILGQKVEFLVSFYNNEISEKSEIFDDQFSVERPDGSNFTLKIRSTKLEDSAMYFCASSDGGANTEAFFGQGTRLTVV.

This rearrangement joins TRBV7-3 to TRBJ2-1, with 9 bases matching TRBD1. CDR1 is SGHTA and CDR2 is FQGTGA in the germline V gene. The length of the CDR3 is 16 residues. V shed 5 bases, J shed 6 bases, and the junction held 11 bases outside the gene matches. CDR3 bases: TGTGCCAGCAGCATACAGGGGGCGGTAGGGATCAATGAGCAGTTCTTC. It yields the protein CASSIQGAVGINEQFF.

The chain combines TRBV5-1 with TRBJ2-7; 9 bases agree with TRBD1. Trimming removed 3 bases from V and 3 bases from J; junction bases left unmatched: 10. CDR3 length equals 16 residues. Germline V gene lookup returns CDR1 SGHRS and CDR2 YFSETQ. The CDR3 here is CASSSGGTGKIYEQYF. CDR3 DNA sequence: TGCGCCAGCAGCTCAGGCGGGACAGGGAAGATCTACGAGCAGTACTTC.

Only one count was recorded for this clone. V gene TRBV7-2 combines with J gene TRBJ1-5; D unresolved. This CDR3 is 13 amino acids long. Germline CDR1 is SGHTA and CDR2 is FQGNSA. Deletions cut 5 bases from V and 6 bases from J, with 11 bases between. CDR3 bases: TGTGCCAGCAGCCGGGAGGCAGCTCAGCCCCAGCATTTT. As protein: CASSREAAQPQHF.

The rearrangement uses TRBV5-1 and TRBJ1-6; TRBD1 aligns across 9 bases. The V gene end was trimmed by 6 bases and the J gene end by 8 bases; junction bases not matched to a gene: 12. The CDR3 totals 16 residues. Germline values: CDR1 SGHRS, CDR2 YFSETQ. CDR3 protein: CASNNPTGGVDSPLHF. DNA of the CDR3: TGCGCCAGCAACAATCCCACAGGGGGCGTCGATTCACCCCTCCACTTT.

The gene calls are TRBV6-6 and TRBJ1-2; D is possibly TRBD1 (6 bases). Germline-derived CDR1 and CDR2 are MNHNY and SVGAGI (reference sequence). CDR3 size: 14 residues. Trimming removed 5 bases at V and 6 bases at J, with 16 bases between. The CDR3 reads CASSPHRALDGYTF. The DNA for the CDR3 is TGTGCCAGCAGTCCCCACAGGGCTCTGGATGGCTACACCTTC.

The CDR3 sequence: CASSFRGLVGETQYF. The CDR3 coding sequence is TGCGCCAGCAGCTTCCGGGGATTGGTGGGAGAGACCCAGTACTTC. This chain links TRBV5-1 with TRBJ2-5, with D tentatively TRBD2 (5 bases). This CDR3 has 15 residues. Germline V lookup: CDR1 SGHRS, CDR2 YFSETQ. Trimming took 2 bases from V and 4 from J, leaving 15 bases between them.

Only a few counts were recorded for this clone. This chain links TRBV5-1 with TRBJ2-2; possible D gene TRBD1, 5 bases. This CDR3 is built from 16 residues. The germline CDR1 and CDR2 sequences are SGHRS and YFSETQ. Trimming took off 0 bases at V and 1 base at J, with 10 bases between the two ends. CDR3 residues: CASSLGGPRNTGELFF. The CDR3 bases are TGCGCCAGCAGCTTGGGGGGCCCTAGGAACACCGGGGAGCTGTTTTTT.

This clone was counted only a few times. The chain is built from TRBV4-1 and TRBJ1-1, with 7 bases aligning to TRBD1. Trimming at V came to 3 bases and at J to 8 bases, leaving 3 bases not matched to a gene. This CDR3 spans 12 amino acids. The germline CDR1 and CDR2 sequences are MGHRA and YSYEKL. This CDR3 is CASSQRDSEAFF. The DNA for the CDR3 is TGCGCCAGCAGCCAGAGGGACAGCGAAGCTTTCTTT.

This clone showed up just once. The chain has TRBV6-1 and TRBJ2-7; TRBD1 is a possible D gene (6 bases). CDR1 MNHNS and CDR2 SASEGT come from the germline V gene. CDR3 length equals 12 residues. Trimming took off 6 bases at V and 4 bases at J, with 10 bases between the two ends. The CDR3 sequence: CASSLTGYEQYF. CDR3 DNA sequence: TGTGCCAGCAGCTTAACAGGGTACGAGCAGTACTTC.

The genes are TRBV7-9 and TRBJ2-7; D perhaps matches TRBD1 (6 bases). The CDR3 has 17 amino acids. V lost 2 bases to trimming and J lost 3 bases, with 20 bases between them. CDR1 is SEHNR and CDR2 is FQNEAQ in the germline V gene (reference sequence). The CDR3 DNA is TGTGCCAGCAGCTTACAGCCCTTCTCCGACAGGAACTACGAGCAGTACTTC. This gives the protein CASSLQPFSDRNYEQYF.

The chain uses TRBV15 and TRBJ2-7; 8 bases agree with TRBD2. This CDR3 contains 14 residues. Germline CDR1 reads LNHNV; CDR2 reads YYDKDF (reference sequence). The junction had 6 bases not matched to a gene; V was cut back by 5 bases and J by 3 bases. CDR3 nucleotides: TGTGCCACCAGCCCTGCGGCGGGGGGCTACGAGCAGTACTTC. Amino acid sequence: CATSPAAGGYEQYF.

The rearrangement joins TRBV14 to TRBJ1-2; no clear D. Trimming removed 1 base from V and 4 bases from J, with 13 bases in between. The CDR3 length is 15 residues. Germline assignment: CDR1 SGHDN and CDR2 FVKESK. The CDR3 sequence is CASSQGFSDSYGYTF. CDR3 bases: TGTGCCAGCAGCCAAGGGTTTTCAGACTCCTATGGCTACACCTTC.

This chain's CDR3 is CASSANLGGTEAFF. CDR3 DNA: TGTGCCAGCAGCGCCAACCTGGGGGGCACTGAAGCTTTCTTT. The rearrangement joins TRBV6-5 to TRBJ1-1; D might be TRBD1 (5 bases). Germline V gene sequence: CDR1 MNHEY, CDR2 SVGAGI. The length of the CDR3 is 14 residues. V was clipped by 6 bases and J by 4 bases, with 15 bases between them.

The table lists this clone with a few counts. The rearrangement links TRBV4-2 to TRBJ2-3, with D unresolved. This CDR3 contains 14 residues. V gave up 0 bases and J gave up 3 bases, with 7 bases separating them. CDR1 and CDR2 (germline): LGHNA, YNFKEQ. CDR3 residues: CASSQDVETDTQYF. In DNA, the CDR3 is TGTGCCAGCAGCCAAGATGTTGAGACAGATACGCAGTATTTT.

This clone was picked up a small number of times. This chain connects TRBV14 to TRBJ1-2; no clear D gene. The germline CDR1 and CDR2 sequences are SGHDN and FVKESK. The length of the CDR3 is 15 residues. Trimming pared 4 bases from V and 3 bases from J, leaving 15 bases between. The CDR3 DNA follows: TGTGCCAGCAGCCGCGGGAGATCTCTTCACTATGGCTACACCTTC. Translating it yields CASSRGRSLHYGYTF.